These 7 T cell receptor beta chains share one sample of origin, sequenced in a study of a mutant IDH1 vaccine in newly diagnosed glioma. These receptors' antigens are unknown. Time point of the sample: week 23, last vaccination. Doses consisted of 300 ug of mutant IDH1 20-mer peptide each, paired with topical imiquimod. Sequencing was performed with immunoSEQ multiplex PCR; in TCRdb, only in-frame clones are kept and a portion is missing. This table holds approximately 79,000 clones, approximately 85% found once. This specimen consisted of PBMCs, obtained from a glioma patient whose treatment included an IDH1 peptide vaccine. Every receptor here comes from a woman in her 50s with glioma.

The V call is TRBV18, the J call TRBJ2-4, with 8 bases fitting TRBD1. With 3 bases clipped from V and 3 bases from J, the junction kept 7 bases outside the gene matches. CDR1 is KGHSH and CDR2 is LQKENI in the germline V gene. There are 16 residues in the CDR3. The CDR3 loop reads CASSPSTGGGKNIQYF. DNA of the CDR3: TGTGCCAGCTCACCTTCAACAGGGGGAGGCAAAAACATTCAGTACTTC.

This CDR3 is CASSLVGGNTEAFF. The CDR3 DNA follows: TGCGCCAGCAGCTTGGTAGGAGGGAACACTGAAGCTTTCTTT. V and J are TRBV5-1 and TRBJ1-1; unclear D gene. This CDR3 comprises 14 residues. Germline assignment: CDR1 SGHRS and CDR2 YFSETQ. V gave up 0 bases and J gave up 1 base, with 7 bases separating them.

The chain joins TRBV10-3 to TRBJ1-1; D is ambiguous. Trimming removed 2 bases at V and 5 bases at J, with 12 bases between. CDR3 length: 14 residues. Germline V CDR1 and CDR2: ENHRY, SYGVKD. For the CDR3, the DNA is TGTGCCATCAGTGAGCAGGCCCCGGGGACTGAAGCTTTCTTT. Its protein is CAISEQAPGTEAFF.

The genes are TRBV5-5 and TRBJ1-2; D unclear. The ends were cut back, 2 bases at V and 0 bases at J, with 5 bases in the middle. The CDR3 has 13 amino acids. Per germline, CDR1 SGHKS and CDR2 YYEKEE (reference sequence). The CDR3 bases are TGTGCCAGCAGCTTCCGAGCTAACTATGGCTACACCTTC. Its translation is CASSFRANYGYTF.

This clone has a single count. The chain carries TRBV4-2 and TRBJ2-2; TRBD1 matches at 12 bases. This CDR3 has 15 amino acids. Germline loops: CDR1 LGHNA, CDR2 YNFKEQ. The junction had 4 bases not matched to a gene; V was cut back by 4 bases and J by 7 bases. The CDR3 region has the DNA TGTGCCAGCAGCCGGGGGGACAGGGGGCTCGGGGAGCTGTTTTTT. Encoded protein: CASSRGDRGLGELFF.

V and J are TRBV11-2 and TRBJ2-7; D call uncertain. In germline, CDR1 is SGHAT, CDR2 FQNNGV. The CDR3 extends over 15 amino acids. V lost 0 bases, J lost 1 base, and 10 bases lay in between. The CDR3 coding sequence is TGTGCCAGCAGCTTAGAAGTGGTTCCGTCCTACGAGCAGTACTTC. Its translation is CASSLEVVPSYEQYF.

This clone has just a few counts. This chain connects TRBV25-1 to TRBJ1-1, with 7 bases matching TRBD1. Germline V lookup: CDR1 MGHDK, CDR2 SYGVNS. This CDR3 comprises 15 residues. J gave up 1 base and V 4 bases, and 6 bases lay outside the gene matches. DNA for the CDR3: TGTGCCAGCAGTGCTTCAGGGGGTAGGAACACTGAAGCTTTCTTT. Translating gives CASSASGGRNTEAFF.